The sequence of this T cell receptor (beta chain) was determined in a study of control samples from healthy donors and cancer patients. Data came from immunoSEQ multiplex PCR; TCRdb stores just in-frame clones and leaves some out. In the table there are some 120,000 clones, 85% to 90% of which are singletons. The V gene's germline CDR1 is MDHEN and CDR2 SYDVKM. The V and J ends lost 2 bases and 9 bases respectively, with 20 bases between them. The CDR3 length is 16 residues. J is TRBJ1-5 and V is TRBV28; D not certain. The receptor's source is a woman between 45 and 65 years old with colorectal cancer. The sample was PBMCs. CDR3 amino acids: CASSLPPREGEGPQHF. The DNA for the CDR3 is TGTGCCAGCAGTTTACCCCCAAGGGAGGGCGAGGGGCCCCAGCATTTT.